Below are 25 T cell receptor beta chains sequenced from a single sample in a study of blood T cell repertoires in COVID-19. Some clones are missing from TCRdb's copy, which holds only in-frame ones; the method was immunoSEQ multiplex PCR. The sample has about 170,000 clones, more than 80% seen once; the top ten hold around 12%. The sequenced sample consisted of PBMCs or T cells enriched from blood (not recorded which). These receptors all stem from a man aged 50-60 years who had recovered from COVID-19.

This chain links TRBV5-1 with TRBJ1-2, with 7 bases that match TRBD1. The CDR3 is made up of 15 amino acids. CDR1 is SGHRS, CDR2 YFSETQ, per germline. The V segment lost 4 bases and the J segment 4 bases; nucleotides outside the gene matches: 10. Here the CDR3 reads CASSVTGFKGYGYTF. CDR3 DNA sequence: TGCGCCAGCAGCGTGACAGGGTTTAAGGGCTATGGCTACACCTTC.

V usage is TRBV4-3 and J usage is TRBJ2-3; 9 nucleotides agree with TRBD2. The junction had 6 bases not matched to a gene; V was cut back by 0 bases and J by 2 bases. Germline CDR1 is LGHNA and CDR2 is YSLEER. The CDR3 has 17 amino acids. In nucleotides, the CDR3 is TGCGCCAGCAGCCAAGACCAGGCGGGAGGGCTCACAGATACGCAGTATTTT. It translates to CASSQDQAGGLTDTQYF.

CDR3 sequence reads: CASAPGAGGGETQYF. The CDR3 DNA reads TGTGCCAGCGCCCCTGGTGCGGGGGGCGGGGAGACCCAGTACTTC. The V call is TRBV27, the J call TRBJ2-5, with TRBD2 matching over 8 bases. The ends lost 8 bases at V and 5 bases at J; junction bases unmatched: 13. Looked up from germline, CDR1 is MNHEY and CDR2 is SMNVEV (reference sequence). The CDR3 sequence is 15 residues long.

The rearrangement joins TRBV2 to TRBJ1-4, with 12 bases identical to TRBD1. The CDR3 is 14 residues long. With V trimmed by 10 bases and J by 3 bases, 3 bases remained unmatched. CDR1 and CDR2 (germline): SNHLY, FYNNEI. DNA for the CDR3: TGTGCCAAGGGGACAGGGGGCGCTAATGAAAAACTGTTTTTT. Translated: CAKGTGGANEKLFF.

CDR3 in amino acids: CASSDGQGYGYTF. DNA for the CDR3: TGTGCCAGCAGCGATGGACAGGGGTATGGCTACACCTTC. The V and J genes are TRBV11-2 and TRBJ1-2, with 9 bases identical to TRBD1. The CDR3 length is 13 residues. Unmatched junction bases numbered 3, after V lost 5 bases and J lost 5 bases. The germline V gene encodes CDR1 SGHAT and CDR2 FQNNGV.

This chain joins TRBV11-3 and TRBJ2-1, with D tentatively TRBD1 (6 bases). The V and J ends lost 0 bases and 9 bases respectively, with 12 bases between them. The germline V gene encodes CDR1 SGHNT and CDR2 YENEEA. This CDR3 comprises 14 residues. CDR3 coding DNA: TGTGCCAGCAGCTTAGAAATTGGGGGCGCTGAGCAGTTCTTC. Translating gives CASSLEIGGAEQFF.

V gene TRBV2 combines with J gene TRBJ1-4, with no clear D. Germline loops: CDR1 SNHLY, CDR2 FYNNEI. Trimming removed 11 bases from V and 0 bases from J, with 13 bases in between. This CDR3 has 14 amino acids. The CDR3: CAARGPPTNEKLFF. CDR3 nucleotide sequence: TGTGCCGCCAGAGGCCCACCAACTAATGAAAAACTGTTTTTT.

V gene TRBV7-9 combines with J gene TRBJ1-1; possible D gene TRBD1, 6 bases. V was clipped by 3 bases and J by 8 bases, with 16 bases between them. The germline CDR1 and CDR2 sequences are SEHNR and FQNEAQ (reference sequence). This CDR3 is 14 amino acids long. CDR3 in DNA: TGTGCCAGCAGCTTTTCAGGGGCTTTCCTGGAAGCTTTCTTT. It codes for CASSFSGAFLEAFF. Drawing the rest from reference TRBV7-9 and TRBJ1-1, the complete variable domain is DTGVSQNPRHKITKRGQNVTFRCDPISEHNRLYWYRQTLGQGPEFLTYFQNEAQLEKSRLLSDRFSAERPKGSFSTLEIQRTEQGDSAMYLCASSFSGAFLEAFFGQGTRLTVV.

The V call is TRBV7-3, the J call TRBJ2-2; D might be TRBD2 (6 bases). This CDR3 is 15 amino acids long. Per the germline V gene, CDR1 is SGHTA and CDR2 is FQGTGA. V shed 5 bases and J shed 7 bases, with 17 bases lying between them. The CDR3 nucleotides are TGTGCCAGCAGCCGCGTGGGGGGTAAAGGCGGGGAGCTGTTTTTT. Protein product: CASSRVGGKGGELFF.

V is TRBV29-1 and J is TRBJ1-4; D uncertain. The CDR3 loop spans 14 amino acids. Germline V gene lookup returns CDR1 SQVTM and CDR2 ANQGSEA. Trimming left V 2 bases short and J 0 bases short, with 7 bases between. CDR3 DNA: TGCAGCGTTGAAACGGAGGCAACTAATGAAAAACTGTTTTTT. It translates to CSVETEATNEKLFF.

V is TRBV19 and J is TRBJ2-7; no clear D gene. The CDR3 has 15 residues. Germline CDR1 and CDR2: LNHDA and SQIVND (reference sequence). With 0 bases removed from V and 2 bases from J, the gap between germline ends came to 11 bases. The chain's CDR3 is CASSIDLTLTYEQYF. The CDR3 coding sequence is TGTGCCAGTAGTATAGATCTGACTTTAACCTACGAGCAGTACTTC.

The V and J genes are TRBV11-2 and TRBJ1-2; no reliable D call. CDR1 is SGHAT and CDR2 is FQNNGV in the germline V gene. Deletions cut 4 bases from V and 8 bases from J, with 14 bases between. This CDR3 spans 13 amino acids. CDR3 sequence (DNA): TGTGCCAGCAGCTCCGACGGAGCCGGGGGCTACACCTTC. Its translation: CASSSDGAGGYTF.

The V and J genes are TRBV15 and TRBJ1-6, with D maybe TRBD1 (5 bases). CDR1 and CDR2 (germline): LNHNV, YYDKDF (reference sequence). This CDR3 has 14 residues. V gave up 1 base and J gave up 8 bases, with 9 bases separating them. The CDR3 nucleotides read TGTGCCACCAGCAGAGGGGGCAGAGATTCACCCCTCCACTTT. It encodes CATSRGGRDSPLHF.

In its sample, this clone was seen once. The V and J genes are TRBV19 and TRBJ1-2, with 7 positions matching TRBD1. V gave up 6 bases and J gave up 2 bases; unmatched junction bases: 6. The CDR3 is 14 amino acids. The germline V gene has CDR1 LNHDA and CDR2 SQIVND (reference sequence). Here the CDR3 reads CASRRAGGNYGYTF. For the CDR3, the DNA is TGTGCCAGTAGAAGGGCAGGGGGAAACTATGGCTACACCTTC.

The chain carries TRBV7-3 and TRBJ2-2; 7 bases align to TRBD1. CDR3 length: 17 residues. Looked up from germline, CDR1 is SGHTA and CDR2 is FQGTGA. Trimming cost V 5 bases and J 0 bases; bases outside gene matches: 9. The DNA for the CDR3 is TGTGCCAGCAGCCGTGACCGTGGGACAGCGAACACCGGGGAGCTGTTTTTT. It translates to CASSRDRGTANTGELFF.

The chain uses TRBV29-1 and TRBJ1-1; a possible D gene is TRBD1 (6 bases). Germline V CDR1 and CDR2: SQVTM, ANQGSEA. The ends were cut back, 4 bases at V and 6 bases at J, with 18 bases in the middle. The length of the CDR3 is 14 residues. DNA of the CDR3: TGCAGCGTTGTTAGCAGGGGTGGTCAAGCTGAAGCTTTCTTT. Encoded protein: CSVVSRGGQAEAFF.

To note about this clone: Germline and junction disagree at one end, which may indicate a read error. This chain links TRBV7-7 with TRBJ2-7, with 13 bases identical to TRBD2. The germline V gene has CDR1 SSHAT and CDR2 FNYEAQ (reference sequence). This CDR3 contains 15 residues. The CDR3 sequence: CASSKGLAGNYEQYF. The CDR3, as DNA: TGTGCTAGCAGCAAGGGACTAGCGGGGAACTACGAGCAGTACTTC.

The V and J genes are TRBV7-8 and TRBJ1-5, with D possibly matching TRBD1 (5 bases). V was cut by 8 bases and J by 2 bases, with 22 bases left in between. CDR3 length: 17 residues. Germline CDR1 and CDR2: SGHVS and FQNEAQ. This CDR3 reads CASSAQNRAGRNQPQHF. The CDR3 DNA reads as TGTGCCAGCTCCGCTCAAAATCGGGCGGGGCGCAATCAGCCCCAGCATTTT.

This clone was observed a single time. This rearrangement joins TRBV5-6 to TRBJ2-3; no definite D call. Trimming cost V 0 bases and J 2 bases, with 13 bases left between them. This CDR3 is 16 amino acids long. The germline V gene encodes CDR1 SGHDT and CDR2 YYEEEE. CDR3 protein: CASSLAAGTPTDTQYF. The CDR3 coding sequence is TGTGCCAGCAGCTTGGCAGCAGGCACCCCCACAGATACGCAGTATTTT.

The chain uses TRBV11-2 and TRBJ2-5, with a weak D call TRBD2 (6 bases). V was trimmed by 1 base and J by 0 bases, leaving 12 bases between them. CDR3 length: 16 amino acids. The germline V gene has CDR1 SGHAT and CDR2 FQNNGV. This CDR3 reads CASSLAEAGHQETQYF. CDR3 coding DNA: TGTGCCAGCAGCTTAGCGGAGGCGGGGCACCAAGAGACCCAGTACTTC.

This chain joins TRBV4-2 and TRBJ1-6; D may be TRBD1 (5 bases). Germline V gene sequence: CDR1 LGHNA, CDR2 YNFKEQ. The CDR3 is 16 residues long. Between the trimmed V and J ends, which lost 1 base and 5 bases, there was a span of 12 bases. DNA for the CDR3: TGTGCCAGCAGCCAAGGTCCCAGGGCGGATAATTCACCCCTCCACTTT. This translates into CASSQGPRADNSPLHF.

The CDR3 nucleotides are TGTGCCAGCAGCCGGCTGACCAGGGGGCATGAAAAACTGTTTTTT. Translated: CASSRLTRGHEKLFF. The chain has TRBV7-9 and TRBJ1-4; TRBD1 agrees at 8 bases. The CDR3 length is 15 residues. V lost 5 bases, J lost 6 bases, and 8 bases stayed unmatched. Germline CDR1 SEHNR, CDR2 FQNEAQ (reference sequence).

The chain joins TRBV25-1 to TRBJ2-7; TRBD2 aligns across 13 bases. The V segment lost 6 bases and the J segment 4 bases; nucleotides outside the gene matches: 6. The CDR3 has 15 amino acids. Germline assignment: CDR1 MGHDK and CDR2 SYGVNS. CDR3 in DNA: TGTGCCAGCAGGACTAGCGGGGGGTCAGGGTACGAGCAGTACTTC. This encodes CASRTSGGSGYEQYF.

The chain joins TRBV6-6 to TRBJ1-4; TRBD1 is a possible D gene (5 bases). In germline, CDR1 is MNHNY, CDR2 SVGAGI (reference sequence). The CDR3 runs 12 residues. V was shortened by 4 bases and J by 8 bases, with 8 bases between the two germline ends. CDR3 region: CASSLKGEKLFF. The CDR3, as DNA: TGTGCCAGCAGTTTAAAGGGGGAAAAACTGTTTTTT.

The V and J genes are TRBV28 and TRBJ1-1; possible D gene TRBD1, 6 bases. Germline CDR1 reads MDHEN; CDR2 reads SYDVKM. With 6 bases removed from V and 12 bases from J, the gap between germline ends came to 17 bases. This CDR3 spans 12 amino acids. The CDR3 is CASSQGPLGTFF. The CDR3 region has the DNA TGTGCCAGCAGCCAGGGGCCGCTGGGGACTTTCTTT.